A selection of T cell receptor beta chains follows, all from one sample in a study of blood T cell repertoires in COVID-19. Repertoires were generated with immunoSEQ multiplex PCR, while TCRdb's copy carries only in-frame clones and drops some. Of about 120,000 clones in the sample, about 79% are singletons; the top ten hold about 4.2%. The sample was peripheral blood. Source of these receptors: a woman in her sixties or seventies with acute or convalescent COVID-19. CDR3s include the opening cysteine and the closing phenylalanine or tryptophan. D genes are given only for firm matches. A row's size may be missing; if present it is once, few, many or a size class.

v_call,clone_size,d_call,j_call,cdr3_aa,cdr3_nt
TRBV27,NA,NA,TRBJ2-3,CASSFGRGDTQYF,TGTGCCAGCAGTTTCGGTAGGGGTGATACGCAGTATTTT
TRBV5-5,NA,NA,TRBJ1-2,CASSFKGVNYGYTF,TGTGCCAGCAGCTTTAAAGGAGTGAACTATGGCTACACCTTC
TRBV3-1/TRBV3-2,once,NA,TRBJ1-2,CASSQEVGGRGGYTF,TGTGCCAGCAGCCAAGAGGTTGGGGGCCGTGGGGGCTACACCTTC
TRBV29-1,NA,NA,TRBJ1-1,CSVDNRLNTEAFF,TGCAGCGTTGATAATAGATTGAACACTGAAGCTTTCTTT
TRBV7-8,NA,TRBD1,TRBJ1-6,CASSQRGGQGNNSPLHF,TGTGCCAGCAGCCAGAGAGGGGGACAGGGGAATAATTCACCCCTCCACTTT
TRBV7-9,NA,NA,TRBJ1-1,CASSLGGLFQTEAFF,TGTGCCAGCAGCTTAGGAGGGTTGTTCCAGACTGAAGCTTTCTTT
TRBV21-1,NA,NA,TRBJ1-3,CASSILRERSGNTIYF,TGTGCCAGCAGCATTTTGAGAGAGAGGTCTGGAAACACCATATATTTT
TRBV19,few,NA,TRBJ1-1,CASRPGRGQIDMNTEAFF,TGTGCCAGTAGGCCTGGCCGAGGACAGATAGACATGAACACTGAAGCTTTCTTT
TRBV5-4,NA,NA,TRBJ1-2,CASSPSDSYGYTF,TGTGCCAGCAGCCCCTCGGACAGTTATGGCTACACCTTC
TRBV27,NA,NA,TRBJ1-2,CASSSSGHNYGYTF,TGTGCCAGCAGTTCCTCGGGACATAACTATGGCTACACCTTC
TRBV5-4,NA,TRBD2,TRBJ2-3,CASSLRRGVDTQYF,TGTGCCAGCAGCTTGAGGCGGGGGGTGGATACGCAGTATTTT
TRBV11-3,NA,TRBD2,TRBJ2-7,CASSSRFKRGNEQYF,TGTGCCAGCAGCTCCCGTTTTAAGCGGGGGAACGAGCAGTACTTC
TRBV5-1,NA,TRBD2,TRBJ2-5,CASSWAGGEETQYF,TGCGCCAGCAGCTGGGCTGGGGGGGAAGAGACCCAGTACTTC
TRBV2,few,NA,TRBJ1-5,CASSSRSGLGNQPQHF,TGTGCCAGCAGTTCCCGGTCAGGGCTCGGCAATCAGCCCCAGCATTTT
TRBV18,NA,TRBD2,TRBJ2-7,CASSPGGGSSSYEQYF,TGTGCCAGCTCACCCGGGGGGGGGTCGAGCTCCTACGAGCAGTACTTC
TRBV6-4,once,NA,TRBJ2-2,CASSDQGANTGELFF,TGTGCCAGCAGTGATCAAGGGGCTAACACCGGGGAGCTGTTTTTT
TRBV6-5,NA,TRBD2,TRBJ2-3,CASSYSGLTSTDTQYF,TGTGCCAGCAGTTACTCGGGACTAACTAGCACAGATACGCAGTATTTT
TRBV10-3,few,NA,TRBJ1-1,CAISGQGGRPEAFF,TGTGCCATCAGTGGTCAGGGTGGGCGGCCTGAAGCTTTCTTT
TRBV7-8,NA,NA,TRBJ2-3,CASSLVDTTDTQYF,TGTGCCAGCAGCTTAGTAGACACCACAGATACGCAGTATTTT
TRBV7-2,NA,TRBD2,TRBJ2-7,CASSTTSGGSYEQYF,TGTGCCAGCAGCACGACCAGCGGGGGCTCCTACGAGCAGTACTTC
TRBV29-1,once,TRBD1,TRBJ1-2,CSAWTGGYGYTF,TGCAGCGCTTGGACAGGGGGCTATGGCTACACCTTC
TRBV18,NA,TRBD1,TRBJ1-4,CASSLSRQGEKLFF,TGTGCCAGCTCACTGTCCAGACAGGGGGAAAAACTGTTTTTT
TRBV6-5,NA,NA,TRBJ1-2,CASIHATGQGYGYTF,TGTGCCAGCATCCACGCAACAGGGCAGGGCTATGGCTACACCTTC
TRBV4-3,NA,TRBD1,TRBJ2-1,CASSQDRGQGQFF,TGCGCCAGCAGCCAGGACAGGGGGCAGGGGCAGTTCTTC
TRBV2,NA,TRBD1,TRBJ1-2,CASSSGGSDYGYTF,TGTGCCAGCAGTTCAGGGGGTAGTGACTATGGCTACACCTTC
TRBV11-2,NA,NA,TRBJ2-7,CASSPLSRVRKDSYEQYF,TGTGCCAGCAGCCCTCTCAGCCGGGTCAGAAAAGACTCCTACGAGCAGTACTTC
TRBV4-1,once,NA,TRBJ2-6,CASSQDISWANVLTF,TGCGCCAGCAGCCAAGATATCTCCTGGGCCAACGTCCTGACTTTC
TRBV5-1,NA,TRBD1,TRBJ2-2,CASRKGQGAATGELFF,TGCGCCAGCAGAAAAGGACAGGGGGCGGCCACCGGGGAGCTGTTTTTT
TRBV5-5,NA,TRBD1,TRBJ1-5,CASSPRDRDSGQPQHF,TGTGCCAGCAGCCCAAGAGACAGGGATAGTGGGCAGCCCCAGCATTTT
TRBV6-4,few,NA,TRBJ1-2,CASYSPGRGYTF,TGTGCCAGCTACTCCCCGGGGAGGGGCTACACCTTC
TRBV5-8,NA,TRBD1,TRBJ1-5,CASSSGRTGGQPQHF,TGTGCCAGCAGCTCGGGAAGGACAGGCGGGCAGCCCCAGCATTTT
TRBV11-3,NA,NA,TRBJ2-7,CASRDSGTFYEQYF,TGTGCCAGCAGGGATTCCGGGACATTCTACGAGCAGTACTTC
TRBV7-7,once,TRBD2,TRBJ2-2,CASSSGLATGELFF,TGTGCCAGCAGCTCGGGACTAGCAACCGGGGAGCTGTTTTTT
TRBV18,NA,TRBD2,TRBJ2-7,CASSPTAGGDYEQYF,TGTGCCAGCTCACCCACGGCGGGGGGAGACTACGAGCAGTACTTC
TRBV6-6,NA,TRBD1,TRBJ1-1,CASRGQGAQNTEAFF,TGTGCCAGCAGGGGACAGGGGGCCCAAAACACTGAAGCTTTCTTT
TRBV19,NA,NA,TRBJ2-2,CASKIRRAGDGAGELFF,TGTGCCAGTAAAATACGAAGGGCAGGGGATGGTGCCGGGGAGCTGTTTTTT
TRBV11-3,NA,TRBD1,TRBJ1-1,CASSLGGQVGTEAFF,TGTGCCAGCAGCTTGGGGGGACAGGTGGGCACTGAAGCTTTCTTT